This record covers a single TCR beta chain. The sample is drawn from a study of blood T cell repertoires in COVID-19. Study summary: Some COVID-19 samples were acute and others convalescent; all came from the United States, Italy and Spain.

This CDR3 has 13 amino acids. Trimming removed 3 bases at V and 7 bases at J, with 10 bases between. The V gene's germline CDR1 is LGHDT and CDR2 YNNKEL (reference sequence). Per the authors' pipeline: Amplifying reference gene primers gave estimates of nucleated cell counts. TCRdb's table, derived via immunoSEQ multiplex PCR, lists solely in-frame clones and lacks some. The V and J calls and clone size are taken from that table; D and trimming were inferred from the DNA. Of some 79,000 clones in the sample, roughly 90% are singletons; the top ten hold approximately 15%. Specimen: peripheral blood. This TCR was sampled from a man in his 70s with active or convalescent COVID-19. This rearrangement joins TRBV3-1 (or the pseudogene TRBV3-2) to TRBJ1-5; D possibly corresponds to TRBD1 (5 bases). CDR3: CASSQQGWQPQHF. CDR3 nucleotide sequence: TGTGCCAGCAGCCAGCAGGGATGGCAGCCCCAGCATTTT.